The 21 T cell receptor beta chains in this list originate from one sample, sequenced in a study of CD8+ T cells in alopecia areata. RNA was extracted and reverse transcribed into cDNA as the sequencing template. Sequencing used immunoSEQ multiplex PCR; TCRdb keeps in-frame clones, though not all of them. The data show 170,000 or so clones, roughly 50% seen once. The treatment was: oral pan-JAK inhibitor, 5-10 mg twice daily. The sample here was CD8+ T cells sorted from blood, taken at week 24, from a patient treated with tofacitinib. The receptors were sampled from a human donor with alopecia areata.

V is TRBV2 and J is TRBJ2-5; 10 bases line up with TRBD2. The J segment lost 2 bases and the V segment lost 3 bases, leaving 6 bases of the junction unmatched. Germline lookup yields CDR1 SNHLY and CDR2 FYNNEI. The CDR3 consists of 16 residues. The CDR3: CASSDETSGLQETQYF. In nucleotides, the CDR3 is TGTGCCAGCAGTGATGAGACTAGCGGGTTACAAGAGACCCAGTACTTC.

This chain connects TRBV2 to TRBJ2-5; D remains ambiguous. Germline CDR1 and CDR2: SNHLY and FYNNEI. Trimming took 10 bases from V and 5 from J, leaving 14 bases between them. CDR3 length: 12 residues. The CDR3 DNA is TGTGCCACTCTCGACAATGGCGAGACCCAGTACTTC. As protein: CATLDNGETQYF.

The chain has TRBV5-6 and TRBJ2-5, with TRBD2 identical over 8 bases. The junction had 9 bases not matched to a gene; V was cut back by 6 bases and J by 5 bases. CDR3 size: 14 residues. CDR1 and CDR2 from the germline V gene are SGHDT and YYEEEE. Here the CDR3 reads CASNELSGGETQYF. CDR3 nucleotide sequence: TGTGCCAGCAACGAATTAAGCGGGGGTGAGACCCAGTACTTC.

The rearrangement uses TRBV13 and TRBJ2-7; TRBD1 matches at 7 bases. The CDR3 is 14 amino acids. The V gene end was trimmed by 5 bases and the J gene end by 2 bases; junction bases not matched to a gene: 6. The germline V gene has CDR1 PRHDT and CDR2 FYEKMQ (reference sequence). CDR3 sequence: CASSLDRKTYEQYF. The CDR3 region has the DNA TGTGCCAGCAGCCTGGACAGGAAAACCTACGAGCAGTACTTC. Using reference TRBV13 and TRBJ2-7 for the parts outside the CDR3, the full variable domain is AAGVIQSPRHLIKEKRETATLKCYPIPRHDTVYWYQQGPGQDPQFLISFYEKMQSDKGSIPDRFSAQQFSDYHSELNMSSLELGDSALYFCASSLDRKTYEQYFGPGTRLTVT.

On this clone itself: Other DNA sequences in the sample encode the same CDR3. The chain carries TRBV7-9 and TRBJ2-3, with a weak D call TRBD1 (6 bases). Germline V gives CDR1 SEHNR, CDR2 FQNEAQ (reference sequence). CDR3 length equals 13 residues. Trimming shortened V by 5 bases and J by 4 bases, and 10 bases separated the two germline ends. CDR3 bases: TGTGCCAGCAGCGCGGCAGGGGCAGATACGCAGTATTTT. It translates to CASSAAGADTQYF.

This clone was counted between two and nine times. The sample has other DNA sequences that encode this CDR3 too. The chain combines TRBV6-5 with TRBJ2-7, with TRBD1 matching 8 bases. CDR3 length equals 14 residues. V was pared by 2 bases and J by 2 bases, with 2 bases of the junction left unmatched. Per germline, CDR1 MNHEY and CDR2 SVGAGI. The CDR3 nucleotides are TGTGCCAGCAGTTACGGGACAGGACCCTACGAGCAGTACTTC. Translated: CASSYGTGPYEQYF.

The CDR3 nucleotides read TGCAGCGTTCCCAACCCCCTGCAGGCCCTCTCTGGGGCCAACGTCCTGACTTTC. This gives the protein CSVPNPLQALSGANVLTF. The genes are TRBV29-1 and TRBJ2-6, with D hard to call. The length of the CDR3 is 18 residues. Germline loops: CDR1 SQVTM, CDR2 ANQGSEA. The V end lost 5 bases, the J end lost 0 bases, and 20 bases lay between the germline ends.

In its sample, this clone was seen a few times. The rearrangement links TRBV5-1 to TRBJ1-4; 7 nucleotides align to TRBD1. Germline loops: CDR1 SGHRS, CDR2 YFSETQ. V lost 1 base, J lost 8 bases, and 14 bases stayed unmatched. The CDR3 runs 17 residues. Written as DNA, the CDR3 is TGCGCCAGCAGCTTGAGATTTTCCCTCGACAGGGTGGAAAAACTGTTTTTT. Translation: CASSLRFSLDRVEKLFF. Drawing the rest from reference TRBV5-1 and TRBJ1-4, the complete variable domain is KAGVTQTPRYLIKTRGQQVTLSCSPISGHRSVSWYQQTPGQGLQFLFEYFSETQRNKGNFPGRFSGRQFSNSRSEMNVSTLELGDSALYLCASSLRFSLDRVEKLFFGSGTQLSVL.

The chain is built from TRBV30 and TRBJ2-1; 15 positions match TRBD2. V lost 4 bases and J lost 6; bases outside the gene matches: 4. The germline CDR1 and CDR2 sequences are GTSNPN and SVGIG (reference sequence). The CDR3 extends over 15 amino acids. CDR3 bases: TGTGCCTGGAATCCGGGACTAGCGGGGGGCAATGAGCAGTTCTTC. This sequence encodes CAWNPGLAGGNEQFF.

This clone was observed a single time. This chain connects TRBV19 to TRBJ2-1; possibly TRBD2 for D (6 bases). V lost 6 bases and J lost 10, with 10 bases in between. The CDR3 covers 11 residues. CDR1 is LNHDA, CDR2 SQIVND, per germline (reference sequence). CDR3 DNA sequence: TGTGCCAGTAGGCTCGGAGGGGAGCAGTTCTTC. It yields the protein CASRLGGEQFF.

This clone was seen only a few times. This rearrangement joins TRBV29-1 to TRBJ2-3; D call uncertain. The germline V gene encodes CDR1 SQVTM and CDR2 ANQGSEA. V was pared by 7 bases and J by 6 bases, with 11 bases between. CDR3 size: 11 residues. The CDR3 DNA sequence: TGCAGCGCCCCATTGGGGGATACGCAGTATTTT. It encodes CSAPLGDTQYF.

The chain couples TRBV27 to TRBJ2-7, with D maybe TRBD1 (6 bases). This CDR3 is built from 15 residues. The V gene's germline CDR1 is MNHEY and CDR2 SMNVEV (reference sequence). V dropped 3 bases and J dropped 1 base, with 13 bases sitting between them. In DNA form, the CDR3 reads TGTGCCAGCAGTTTCACTGGACAGCCTTCCTACGAGCAGTACTTC. Its protein product is CASSFTGQPSYEQYF.

This clone is a singleton in its sample. The chain has TRBV13 and TRBJ1-2, with a tentative D call TRBD1 (5 bases). Trimming removed 4 bases from V and 0 bases from J, with 9 bases in between. Germline V gene sequence: CDR1 PRHDT, CDR2 FYEKMQ (reference sequence). The CDR3 totals 14 residues. The CDR3 DNA sequence: TGTGCCAGCAGCTCGAGGGGAACTAACTATGGCTACACCTTC. This codes for CASSSRGTNYGYTF.

This sequence joins TRBV4-2 and TRBJ2-3; 8 bases agree with TRBD2. This CDR3 region has 17 residues. Germline V CDR1 and CDR2: LGHNA, YNFKEQ. Trimming removed 3 bases from V and 2 bases from J; junction bases left unmatched: 10. This chain's CDR3 is CASSHDRGLAHTDTQYF. CDR3 in DNA: TGTGCCAGCAGCCATGACCGCGGACTAGCCCACACAGATACGCAGTATTTT.

J is TRBJ2-7 and V is TRBV29-1, with 11 positions matching TRBD2. Trimming took 7 bases from V and 2 from J; bases not matched to a gene: 16. Germline V gene data show CDR1 as SQVTM and CDR2 as ANQGSEA. The CDR3 sequence is 17 residues long. The CDR3 nucleotides are TGCAGCGACCGAGGGGGTGGGACTAGCGGAACTACCTACGAGCAGTACTTC. It specifies CSDRGGGTSGTTYEQYF.

This clone came up a few times. This chain connects TRBV15 to TRBJ2-7; no firm D call. V was shortened by 4 bases and J by 0 bases, with 10 bases between the two germline ends. The germline gives CDR1 LNHNV, CDR2 YYDKDF (reference sequence). This CDR3 region has 14 residues. The CDR3 reads CATSNSAGSYEQYF. The DNA of the CDR3 is TGTGCCACCAGCAATTCGGCAGGCTCCTACGAGCAGTACTTC.

The V call is TRBV5-1, the J call TRBJ2-1, with TRBD1 matching 7 bases. The V and J ends lost 4 bases and 2 bases, in that order; junction bases with no gene match: 9. The CDR3 has 16 residues. Per the germline V gene, CDR1 is SGHRS and CDR2 is YFSETQ. CDR3 protein: CASSLPDRVTYNEQFF. CDR3 nucleotides: TGCGCCAGCAGCCTCCCCGACAGGGTCACCTACAATGAGCAGTTCTTC.

This clone was picked up one time. The J gene is TRBJ2-1, the V gene TRBV13; D tentatively reads TRBD1 or TRBD2 (6 bases each). Germline values: CDR1 PRHDT, CDR2 FYEKMQ (reference sequence). The CDR3 spans 12 residues. V was clipped by 6 bases and J by 9 bases, with 12 bases between them. CDR3 sequence reads: CASRGSGAEQFF. The CDR3 region has the DNA TGTGCCAGCAGGGGCTCGGGGGCTGAGCAGTTCTTC.

This clone was found a few times. The J gene is TRBJ2-7, the V gene TRBV25-1, with 7 bases lining up with TRBD2. This CDR3 comprises 14 residues. Germline CDR1 reads MGHDK; CDR2 reads SYGVNS. The junction had 7 bases not matched to a gene; V was cut back by 1 base and J by 7 bases. The CDR3 DNA sequence: TGTGCCAGCAGTGAATTCGGGGGGTCGGGAGAGCAGTACTTC. This encodes CASSEFGGSGEQYF.

V is TRBV6-5 and J is TRBJ2-5, with unresolved D. The ends were cut back, 5 bases at V and 1 base at J, with 11 bases in the middle. This CDR3 has 14 amino acids. Germline CDR1 reads MNHEY; CDR2 reads SVGAGI. The CDR3 DNA follows: TGTGCCAGCAGTGAAGGCGAGTTCCAAGAGACCCAGTACTTC. Its translation: CASSEGEFQETQYF.

At least ten counts were recorded for this clone. The rearrangement joins TRBV2 to TRBJ1-4, with D unresolved. Germline V gene data show CDR1 as SNHLY and CDR2 as FYNNEI. V lost 2 bases, J lost 6 bases, and 10 bases lay in between. This CDR3 region has 14 residues. CDR3: CASSESRGYEKLFF. In nucleotides, the CDR3 is TGTGCCAGCAGTGAATCCCGGGGATATGAAAAACTGTTTTTT.